The 5 T cell receptor beta chains reported below all come from one sample, sequenced in a study of shared clonotypes between healthy human individuals. The data were produced by immunoSEQ multiplex PCR, yet TCRdb's version contains in-frame clones alone and is incomplete. The table shows about 2 million clones, with roughly 96% occurring only once. Sequenced sample: naive CD4+ T cells sorted from blood. Sample subset: CD45RA+ positively selected. The receptor source for this set is a man aged 18 to 30 in good health.

This clone was detected only once. The chain links TRBV5-1 to TRBJ2-5; 9 bases map to TRBD1. This CDR3 comprises 15 residues. CDR1 and CDR2 from the germline V gene are SGHRS and YFSETQ. The trim removed 4 bases at V and 5 bases at J, leaving 9 bases unmatched. In DNA, the CDR3 is TGCGCCAGCAGCGACCCGACAGGGGGGGTGGAGACCCAGTACTTC. It codes for CASSDPTGGVETQYF.

A few counts support this clone. This rearrangement joins TRBV16 to TRBJ1-2; D is uncertain. CDR1 is KGHSY, CDR2 FQNENV, per germline. This CDR3 comprises 11 residues. V lost 1 base, J lost 7 bases, and 4 bases lay in between. CDR3 bases: TGTGCCAGCAGCCAATACGGTGGCTACACCTTC. Its translation is CASSQYGGYTF.

J is TRBJ2-2 and V is TRBV9; D uncertain. V lost 1 base and J 5 bases, leaving 9 bases between the germline ends. Per germline, CDR1 SGDLS and CDR2 YYNGEE. CDR3 length: 14 residues. CDR3 in amino acids: CASSVNSYTGELFF. The CDR3 coding sequence is TGTGCCAGCAGCGTAAACAGCTATACCGGGGAGCTGTTTTTT.

The chain links TRBV6-4 to TRBJ2-1, with D unclear. Germline CDR1 is MRHNA and CDR2 is SNTAGT. V lost 7 bases and J 6 bases, leaving 7 bases between the germline ends. There are 11 residues in the CDR3. The CDR3 region is CASNPLNEQFF. The CDR3, as DNA: TGTGCCAGCAATCCGCTCAATGAGCAGTTCTTC.

The count of this clone is one. The V call is TRBV6-7, the J call TRBJ2-7; 9 bases map to TRBD2. TRBV6-7 carries the ORF label, with uncertain function. V trimming: 0 bases; J trimming: 7 bases; junction bases outside the gene matches: 10. This CDR3 is built from 16 residues. The CDR3 loop is CASSYSTVGLAPEQYF. Here the CDR3 DNA reads TGTGCCAGCAGTTACTCTACGGTCGGACTAGCGCCGGAGCAGTACTTC.